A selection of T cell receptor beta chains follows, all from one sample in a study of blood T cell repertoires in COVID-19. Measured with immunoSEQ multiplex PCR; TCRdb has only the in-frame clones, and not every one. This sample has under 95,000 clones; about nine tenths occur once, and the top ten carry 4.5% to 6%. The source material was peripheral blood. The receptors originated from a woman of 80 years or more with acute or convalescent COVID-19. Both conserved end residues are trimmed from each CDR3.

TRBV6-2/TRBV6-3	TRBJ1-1	ASSYQGLNTEAF
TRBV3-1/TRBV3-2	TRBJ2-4	ASSQAGAKNIQY
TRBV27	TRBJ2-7	ASSLSSAGGGQY
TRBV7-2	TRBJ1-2	ASSLDGGSGYT
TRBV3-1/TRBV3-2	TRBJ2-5	ASSHRGTGNQETQY
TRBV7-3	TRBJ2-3	ASSSTSGGLSDTQY
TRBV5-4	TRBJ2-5	ASSQLAEETQY
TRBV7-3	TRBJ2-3	ASSWGLGSDTQY
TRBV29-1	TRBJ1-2	SVEKARGPSGYT
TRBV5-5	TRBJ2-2	ASSLGQLTGELF
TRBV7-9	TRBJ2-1	ASSLAPSVQHNEQF
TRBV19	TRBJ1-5	ASSVGTGRDQPQH
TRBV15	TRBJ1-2	ATSPDIGGKYGYT
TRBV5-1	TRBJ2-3	ASSRSGTSGDTQY
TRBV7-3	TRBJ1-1	ASSLKQNTEAF
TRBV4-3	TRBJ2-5	ASSQEGTAWETQY
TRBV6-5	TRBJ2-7	ASRKQGYEQY
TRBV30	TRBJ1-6	AWETGGLFNSPLH
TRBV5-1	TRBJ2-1	ASRLGDYSYNEQF
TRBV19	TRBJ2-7	ASSLGTSGEQY
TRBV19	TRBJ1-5	ASSHGTGGTQPQH
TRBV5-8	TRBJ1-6	ASSSTGTGVNSPLH
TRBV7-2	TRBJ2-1	ASSLMVAGGRNEQF
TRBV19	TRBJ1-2	ASTGLVATNYGYT
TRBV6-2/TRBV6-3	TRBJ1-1	ASSYQGGAF
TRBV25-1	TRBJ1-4	ASSVFGTGNEKLF
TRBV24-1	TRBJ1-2	ATSDSRGSNYGYT
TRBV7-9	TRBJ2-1	ASSPGTGVNEQF
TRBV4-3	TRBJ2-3	ASSQEAGTSGGVRSTDTQY
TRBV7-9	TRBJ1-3	ASSLGAGSGNTIY